This T cell receptor beta chain was documented in a study of cytomegalovirus exposure and HLA in healthy donors. Trimming removed 4 bases from V and 9 bases from J, with 17 bases in between. Per the germline V gene, CDR1 is SGDLS and CDR2 is YYNGEE. The CDR3 sequence is 14 residues long. The study's findings and limits: Accounts indicate the classifier identified cytomegalovirus status with strong specificity and sensitivity. The HLA-A and HLA-B alleles of most subjects were reportedly predicted accurately from TCR beta sequences. In a later analysis, TCR association rates varied by HLA locus: DRB1 most, HLA-C fewest.

Primers for the PCR totalled 60 Vbeta and 13 Jbeta. Here immunoSEQ multiplex PCR was the method, and the copy in TCRdb shows in-frame clones only, minus some. The table lists some 200,000 clones, roughly 85% of them singletons. Unrecorded immune exposure was likely among donors, who were nominally healthy when sampled. On this clone: The antigen is undetermined.

Sequences were obtained from PBMCs. J is TRBJ1-5 and V is TRBV9; D ambiguous. This TCR was sampled from a man between 18 and 35 years old in good health and CMV-seronegative. The CDR3 sequence: CASSFRETAGPQHF. The CDR3 DNA reads as TGTGCCAGCAGCTTCCGGGAGACGGCGGGGCCCCAGCATTTT.